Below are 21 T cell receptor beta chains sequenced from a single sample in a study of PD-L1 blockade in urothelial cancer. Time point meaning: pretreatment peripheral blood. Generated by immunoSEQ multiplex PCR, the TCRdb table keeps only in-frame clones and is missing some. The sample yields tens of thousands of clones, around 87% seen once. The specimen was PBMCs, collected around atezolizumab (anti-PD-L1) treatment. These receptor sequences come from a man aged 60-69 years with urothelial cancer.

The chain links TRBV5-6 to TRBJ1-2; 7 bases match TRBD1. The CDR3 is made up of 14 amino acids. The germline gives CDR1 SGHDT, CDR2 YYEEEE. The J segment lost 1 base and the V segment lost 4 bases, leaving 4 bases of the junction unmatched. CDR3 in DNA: TGTGCCAGCAGCCCAGGGGACAGTAACTATGGCTACACCTTC. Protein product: CASSPGDSNYGYTF. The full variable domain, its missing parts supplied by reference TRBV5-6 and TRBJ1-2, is DAGVTQSPTHLIKTRGQQVTLRCSPKSGHDTVSWYQQALGQGPQFIFQYYEEEERQRGNFPDRFSGHQFPNYSSELNVNALLLGDSALYLCASSPGDSNYGYTFGSGTRLTVV.

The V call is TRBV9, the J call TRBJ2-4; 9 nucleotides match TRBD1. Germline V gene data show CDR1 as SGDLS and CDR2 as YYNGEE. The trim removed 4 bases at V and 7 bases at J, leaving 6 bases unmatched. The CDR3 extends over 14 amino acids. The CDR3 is CASSLGQGQNIQYF. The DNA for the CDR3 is TGTGCCAGCAGCCTCGGACAGGGGCAGAACATTCAGTACTTC.

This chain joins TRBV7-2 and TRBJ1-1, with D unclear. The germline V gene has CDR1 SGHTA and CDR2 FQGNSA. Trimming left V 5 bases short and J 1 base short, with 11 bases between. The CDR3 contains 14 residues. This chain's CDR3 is CASSPEAGNTEAFF. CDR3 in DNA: TGTGCCAGCAGCCCTGAGGCGGGGAACACTGAAGCTTTCTTT.

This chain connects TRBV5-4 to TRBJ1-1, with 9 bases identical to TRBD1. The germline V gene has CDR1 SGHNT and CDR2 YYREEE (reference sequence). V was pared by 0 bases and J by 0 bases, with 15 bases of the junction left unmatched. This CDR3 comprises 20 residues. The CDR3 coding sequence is TGTGCCAGCAGCTTGGATGAAGCCGGGACAGGGAGGGCGCTGAACACTGAAGCTTTCTTT. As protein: CASSLDEAGTGRALNTEAFF.

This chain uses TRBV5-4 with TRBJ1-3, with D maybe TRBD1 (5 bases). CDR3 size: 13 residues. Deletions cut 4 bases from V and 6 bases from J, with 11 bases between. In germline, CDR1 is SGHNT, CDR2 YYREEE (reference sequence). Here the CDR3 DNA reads TGTGCCAGCAGCCCCCGGGGGGAAAACACCATATATTTT. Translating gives CASSPRGENTIYF.

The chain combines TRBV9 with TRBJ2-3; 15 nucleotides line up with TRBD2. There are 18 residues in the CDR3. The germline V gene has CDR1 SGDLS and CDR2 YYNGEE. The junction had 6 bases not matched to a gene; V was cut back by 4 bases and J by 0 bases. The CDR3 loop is CASSPSGLAGGSTDTQYF. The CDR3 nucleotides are TGTGCCAGCAGCCCTAGCGGACTAGCGGGAGGGAGCACAGATACGCAGTATTTT.

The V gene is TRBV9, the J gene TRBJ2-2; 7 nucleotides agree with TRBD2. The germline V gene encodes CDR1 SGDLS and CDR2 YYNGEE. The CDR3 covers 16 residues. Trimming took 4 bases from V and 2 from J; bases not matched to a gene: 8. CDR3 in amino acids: CASSFRGDGNTGELFF. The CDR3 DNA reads TGTGCCAGCAGCTTCCGGGGGGACGGCAACACCGGGGAGCTGTTTTTT.

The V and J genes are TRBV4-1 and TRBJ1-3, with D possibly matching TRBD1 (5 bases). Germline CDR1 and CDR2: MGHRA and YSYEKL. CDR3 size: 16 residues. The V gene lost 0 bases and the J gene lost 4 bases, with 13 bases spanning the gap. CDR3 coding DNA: TGCGCCAGCAGCCAAGATCTTCGGGCAGGGGGAAACACCATATATTTT. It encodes CASSQDLRAGGNTIYF.

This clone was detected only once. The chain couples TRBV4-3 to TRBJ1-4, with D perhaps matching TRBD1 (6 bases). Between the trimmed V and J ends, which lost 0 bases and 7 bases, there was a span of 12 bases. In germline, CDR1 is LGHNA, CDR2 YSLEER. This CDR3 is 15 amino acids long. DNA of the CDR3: TGCGCCAGCAGCCAAGATTCGGGGGGCAGTGAAAAACTGTTTTTT. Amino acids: CASSQDSGGSEKLFF.

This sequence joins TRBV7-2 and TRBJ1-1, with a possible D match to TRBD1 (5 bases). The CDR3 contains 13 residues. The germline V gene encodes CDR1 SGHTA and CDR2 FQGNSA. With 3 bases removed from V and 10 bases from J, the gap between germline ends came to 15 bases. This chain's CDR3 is CASSFKPDGGAFF. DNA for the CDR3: TGTGCCAGCAGCTTTAAACCCGACGGGGGAGCTTTCTTT.

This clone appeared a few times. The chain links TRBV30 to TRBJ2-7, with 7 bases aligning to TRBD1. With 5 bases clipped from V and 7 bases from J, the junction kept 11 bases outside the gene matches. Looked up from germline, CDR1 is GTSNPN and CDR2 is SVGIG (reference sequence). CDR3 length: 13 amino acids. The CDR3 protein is CAWLTGNLAEQYF. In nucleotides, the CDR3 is TGTGCCTGGCTGACAGGGAATCTCGCTGAGCAGTACTTC.

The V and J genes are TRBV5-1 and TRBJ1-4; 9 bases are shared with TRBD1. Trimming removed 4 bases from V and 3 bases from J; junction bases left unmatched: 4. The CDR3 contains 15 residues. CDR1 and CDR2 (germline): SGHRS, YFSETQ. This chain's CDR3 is CASSKQGAANEKLFF. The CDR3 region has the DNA TGCGCCAGCAGCAAACAGGGGGCTGCTAATGAAAAACTGTTTTTT. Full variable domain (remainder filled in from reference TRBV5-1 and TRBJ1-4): KAGVTQTPRYLIKTRGQQVTLSCSPISGHRSVSWYQQTPGQGLQFLFEYFSETQRNKGNFPGRFSGRQFSNSRSEMNVSTLELGDSALYLCASSKQGAANEKLFFGSGTQLSVL.

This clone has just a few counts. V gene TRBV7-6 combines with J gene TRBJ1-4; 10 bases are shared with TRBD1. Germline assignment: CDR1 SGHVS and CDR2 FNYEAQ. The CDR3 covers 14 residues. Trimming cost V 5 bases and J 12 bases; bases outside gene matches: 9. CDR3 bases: TGTGCCAGCAGCCAAGGGACAGGGGTAGTGCAACTGTTTTTT. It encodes CASSQGTGVVQLFF.

CDR3 region: CASSFSGGNTGELFF. CDR3 DNA sequence: TGTGCCAGCAGTTTTAGCGGGGGGAACACCGGGGAGCTGTTTTTT. V gene TRBV6-5 combines with J gene TRBJ2-2, with 9 bases identical to TRBD2. V gave up 4 bases and J gave up 1 base; unmatched junction bases: 1. CDR1 is MNHEY and CDR2 is SVGAGI in the germline V gene. CDR3 length: 15 residues.

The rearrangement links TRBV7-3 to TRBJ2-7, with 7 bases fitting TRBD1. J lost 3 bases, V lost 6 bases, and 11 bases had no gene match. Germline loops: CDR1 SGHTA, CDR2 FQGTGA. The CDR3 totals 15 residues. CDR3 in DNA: TGTGCCAGCAGTAAGGAACAGGGGTCATACTACGAGCAGTACTTC. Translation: CASSKEQGSYYEQYF. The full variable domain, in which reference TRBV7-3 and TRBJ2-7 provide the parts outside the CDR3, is GAGVSQTPSNKVTEKGKYVELRCDPISGHTALYWYRQSLGQGPEFLIYFQGTGAADDSGLPNDRFFAVRPEGSVSTLKIQRTERGDSAVYLCASSKEQGSYYEQYFGPGTRLTVT.

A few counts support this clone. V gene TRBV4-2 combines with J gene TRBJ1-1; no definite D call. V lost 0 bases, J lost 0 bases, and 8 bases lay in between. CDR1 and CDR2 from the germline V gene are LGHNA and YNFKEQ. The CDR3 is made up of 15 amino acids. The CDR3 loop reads CASSQDAQMNTEAFF. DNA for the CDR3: TGTGCCAGCAGCCAAGACGCCCAGATGAACACTGAAGCTTTCTTT.

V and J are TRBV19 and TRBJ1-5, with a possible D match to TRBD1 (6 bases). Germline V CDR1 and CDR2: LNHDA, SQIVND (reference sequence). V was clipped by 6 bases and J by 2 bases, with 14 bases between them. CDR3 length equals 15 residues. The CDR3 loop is CASSPGELGNQPQHF. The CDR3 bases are TGTGCCAGTAGCCCAGGGGAGTTAGGCAATCAGCCCCAGCATTTT.

For the CDR3, the DNA is TGTGCCAGCAGCCAAGTCGCCAGGGTGGGGGCCGATACGCAGTATTTT. Protein product: CASSQVARVGADTQYF. V and J are TRBV4-2 and TRBJ2-3; possibly TRBD1 for D (6 bases). The V and J ends lost 1 base and 6 bases respectively, with 17 bases between them. CDR3 length equals 16 residues. Germline CDR1 LGHNA, CDR2 YNFKEQ.

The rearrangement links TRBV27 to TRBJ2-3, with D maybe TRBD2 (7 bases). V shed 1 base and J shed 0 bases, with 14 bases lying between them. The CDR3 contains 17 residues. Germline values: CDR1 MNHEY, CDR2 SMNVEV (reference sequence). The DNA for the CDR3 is TGTGCCAGCAGTTTATTCGGGGGGCCTACTAGCACAGATACGCAGTATTTT. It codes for CASSLFGGPTSTDTQYF.

The CDR3 loop reads CASSRDSGNTIYF. CDR3 nucleotide sequence: TGTGCCAGCAGCCGGGACTCTGGAAACACCATATATTTT. The chain uses TRBV11-3 and TRBJ1-3; D is uncertain. The CDR3 has 13 residues. Between the trimmed V and J ends, which lost 5 bases and 0 bases, there was a span of 5 bases. Germline loops: CDR1 SGHNT, CDR2 YENEEA.

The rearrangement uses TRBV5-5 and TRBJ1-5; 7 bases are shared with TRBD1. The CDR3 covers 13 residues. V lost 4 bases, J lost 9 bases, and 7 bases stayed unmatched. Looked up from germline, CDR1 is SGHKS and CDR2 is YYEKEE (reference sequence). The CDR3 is CASSEDRQWPQHF. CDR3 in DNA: TGTGCCAGCAGCGAGGACAGGCAATGGCCCCAGCATTTT.